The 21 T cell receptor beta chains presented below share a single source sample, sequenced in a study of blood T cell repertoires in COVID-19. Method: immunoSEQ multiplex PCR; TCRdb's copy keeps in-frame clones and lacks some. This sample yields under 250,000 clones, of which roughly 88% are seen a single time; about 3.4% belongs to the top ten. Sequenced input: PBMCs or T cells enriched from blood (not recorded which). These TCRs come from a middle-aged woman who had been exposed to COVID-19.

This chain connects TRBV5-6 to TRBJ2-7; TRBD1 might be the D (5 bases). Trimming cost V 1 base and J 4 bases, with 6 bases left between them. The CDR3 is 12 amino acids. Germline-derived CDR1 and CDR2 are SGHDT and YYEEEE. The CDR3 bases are TGTGCCAGCAGCTTGACAGGATACGAGCAGTACGTC. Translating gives CASSLTGYEQYV.

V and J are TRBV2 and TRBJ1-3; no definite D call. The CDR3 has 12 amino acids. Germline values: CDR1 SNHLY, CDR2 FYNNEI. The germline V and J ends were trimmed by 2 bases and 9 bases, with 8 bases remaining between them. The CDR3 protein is CASSEPVGTIYF. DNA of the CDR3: TGTGCCAGCAGTGAACCCGTCGGCACCATATATTTT.

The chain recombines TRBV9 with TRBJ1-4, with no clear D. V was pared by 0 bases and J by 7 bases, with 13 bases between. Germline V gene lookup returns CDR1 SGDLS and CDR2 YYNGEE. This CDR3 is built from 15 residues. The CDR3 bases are TGTGCCAGCAGCGTAGGCGGGTCGGGTAGTGAAAAACTGTTTTTT. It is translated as CASSVGGSGSEKLFF.

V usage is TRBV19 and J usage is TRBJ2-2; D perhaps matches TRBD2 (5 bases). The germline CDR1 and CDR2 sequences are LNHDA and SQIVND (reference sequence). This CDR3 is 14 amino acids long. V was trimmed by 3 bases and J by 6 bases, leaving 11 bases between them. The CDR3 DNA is TGTGCCAGTAGTATGGGTAGCGCGGCCGGGGAGCTGTTTTTT. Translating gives CASSMGSAAGELFF.

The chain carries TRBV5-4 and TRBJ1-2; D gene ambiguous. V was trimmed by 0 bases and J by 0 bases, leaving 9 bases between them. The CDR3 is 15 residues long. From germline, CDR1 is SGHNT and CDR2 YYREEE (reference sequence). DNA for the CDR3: TGTGCCAGCAGCTTGGCCGGGGTAGCTAACTATGGCTACACCTTC. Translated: CASSLAGVANYGYTF.

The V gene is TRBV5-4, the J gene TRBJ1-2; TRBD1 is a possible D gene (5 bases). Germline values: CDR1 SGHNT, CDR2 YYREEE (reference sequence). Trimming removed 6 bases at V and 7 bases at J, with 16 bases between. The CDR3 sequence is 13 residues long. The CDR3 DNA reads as TGTGCCAGCAAGTTCGGGCAGGGCGGTGGCTACACCTTC. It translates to CASKFGQGGGYTF.

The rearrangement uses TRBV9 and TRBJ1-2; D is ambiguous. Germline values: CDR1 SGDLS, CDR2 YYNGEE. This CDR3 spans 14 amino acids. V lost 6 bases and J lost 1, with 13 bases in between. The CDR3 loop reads CASTKGVDNYGYTF. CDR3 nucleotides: TGTGCCAGCACCAAAGGAGTGGATAACTATGGCTACACCTTC.

The CDR3 sequence: CASSETRGFEAFF. The CDR3 coding sequence is TGTGCCAGCAGCGAAACCCGGGGGTTTGAAGCTTTCTTT. This chain joins TRBV28 and TRBJ1-1, with TRBD1 as a possible D gene (5 bases). Looked up from germline, CDR1 is MDHEN and CDR2 is SYDVKM. The length of the CDR3 is 13 residues. V lost 6 bases to trimming and J lost 7 bases, with 15 bases between them.

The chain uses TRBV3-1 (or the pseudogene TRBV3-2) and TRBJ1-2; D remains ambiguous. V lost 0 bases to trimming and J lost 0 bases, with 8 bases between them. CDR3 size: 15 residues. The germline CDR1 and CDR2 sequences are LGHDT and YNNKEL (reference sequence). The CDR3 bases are TGTGCCAGCAGCCAAGAGTACGGGGCTAACTATGGCTACACCTTC. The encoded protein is CASSQEYGANYGYTF.

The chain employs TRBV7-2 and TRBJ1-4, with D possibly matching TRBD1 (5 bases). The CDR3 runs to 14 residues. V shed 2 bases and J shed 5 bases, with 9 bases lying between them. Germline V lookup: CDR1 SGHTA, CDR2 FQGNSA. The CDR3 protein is CASSLSTENEKLFF. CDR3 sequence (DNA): TGTGCCAGCAGCTTATCGACAGAAAATGAAAAACTGTTTTTT.

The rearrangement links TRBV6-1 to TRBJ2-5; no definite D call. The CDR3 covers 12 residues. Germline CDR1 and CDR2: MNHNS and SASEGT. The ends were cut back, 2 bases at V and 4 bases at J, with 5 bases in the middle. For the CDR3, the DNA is TGTGCCAGCAGTGAACGCGGAGAGACCCAGTACTTC. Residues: CASSERGETQYF.

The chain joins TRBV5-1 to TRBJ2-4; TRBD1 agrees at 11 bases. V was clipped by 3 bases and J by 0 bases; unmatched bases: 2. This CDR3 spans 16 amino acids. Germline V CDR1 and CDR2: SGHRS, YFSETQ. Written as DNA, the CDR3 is TGCGCCAGCAGCTCAGGGACAGGGGGAGCCAAAAACATTCAGTACTTC. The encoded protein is CASSSGTGGAKNIQYF.

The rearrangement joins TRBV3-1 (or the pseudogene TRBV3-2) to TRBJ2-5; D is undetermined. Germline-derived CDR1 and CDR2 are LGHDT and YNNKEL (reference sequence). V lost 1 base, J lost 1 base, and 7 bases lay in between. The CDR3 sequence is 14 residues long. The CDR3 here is CASSQASTQETQYF. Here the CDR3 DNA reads TGTGCCAGCAGCCAAGCAAGCACCCAAGAGACCCAGTACTTC.

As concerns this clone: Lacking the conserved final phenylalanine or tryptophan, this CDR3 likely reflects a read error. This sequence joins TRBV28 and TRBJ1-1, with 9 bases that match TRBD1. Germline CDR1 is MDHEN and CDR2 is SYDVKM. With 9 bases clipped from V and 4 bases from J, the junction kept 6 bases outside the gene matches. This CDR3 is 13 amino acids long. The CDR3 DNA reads TGTGCCAGTGAACAGGGGGCAATCACTGAAGCTTTCCTT. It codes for CASEQGAITEAFL.

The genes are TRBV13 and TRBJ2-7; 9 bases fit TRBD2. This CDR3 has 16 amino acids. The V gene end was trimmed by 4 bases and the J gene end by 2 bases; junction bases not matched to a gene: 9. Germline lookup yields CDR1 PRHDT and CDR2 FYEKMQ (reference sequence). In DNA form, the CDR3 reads TGTGCCAGCAGCTCCCTATTAGCGGGGGACACCTACGAGCAGTACTTC. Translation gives CASSSLLAGDTYEQYF.

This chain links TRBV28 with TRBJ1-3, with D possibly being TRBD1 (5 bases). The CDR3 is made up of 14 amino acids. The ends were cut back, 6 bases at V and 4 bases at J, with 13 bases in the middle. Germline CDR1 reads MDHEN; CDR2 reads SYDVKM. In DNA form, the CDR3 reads TGTGCCAGCAGGCAGGGAGGGAGCGGAAACACCATATATTTT. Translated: CASRQGGSGNTIYF.

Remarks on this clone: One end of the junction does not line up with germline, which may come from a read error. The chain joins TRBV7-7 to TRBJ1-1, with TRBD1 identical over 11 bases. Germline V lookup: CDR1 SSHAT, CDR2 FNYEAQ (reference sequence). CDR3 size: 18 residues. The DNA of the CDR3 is TGTGCTAGCAGCCCCATAGGACAGGGGGCGACTAAAGGCACTGAAGCTTTCTTT. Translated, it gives CASSPIGQGATKGTEAFF.

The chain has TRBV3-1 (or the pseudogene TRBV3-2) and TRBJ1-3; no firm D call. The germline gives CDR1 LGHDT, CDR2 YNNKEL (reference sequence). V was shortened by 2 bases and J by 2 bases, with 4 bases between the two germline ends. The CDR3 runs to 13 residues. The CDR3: CASSQLAGNTIYF. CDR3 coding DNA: TGTGCCAGCAGCCAATTAGCTGGAAACACCATATATTTT.

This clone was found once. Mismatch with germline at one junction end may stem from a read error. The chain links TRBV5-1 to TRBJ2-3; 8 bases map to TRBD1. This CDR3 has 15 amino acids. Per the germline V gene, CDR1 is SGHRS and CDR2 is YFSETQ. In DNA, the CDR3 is TGTGCCAGCAGGGCACCGGGACAGGGCACAGATACGCAGTATTTT. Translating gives CASRAPGQGTDTQYF.

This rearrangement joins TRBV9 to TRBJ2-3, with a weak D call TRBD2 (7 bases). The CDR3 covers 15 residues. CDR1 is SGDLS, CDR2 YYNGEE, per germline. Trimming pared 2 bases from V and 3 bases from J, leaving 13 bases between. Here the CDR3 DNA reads TGTGCCAGCAGCGTCGGGGGGCCGAGAACAGATACGCAGTATTTT. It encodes CASSVGGPRTDTQYF.

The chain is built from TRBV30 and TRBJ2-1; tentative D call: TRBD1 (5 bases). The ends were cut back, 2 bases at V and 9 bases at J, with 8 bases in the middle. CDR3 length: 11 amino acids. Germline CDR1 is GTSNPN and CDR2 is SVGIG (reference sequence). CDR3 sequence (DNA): TGTGCCTGGAGTAATAGGGGTGAGCAGTTCTTC. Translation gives CAWSNRGEQFF.